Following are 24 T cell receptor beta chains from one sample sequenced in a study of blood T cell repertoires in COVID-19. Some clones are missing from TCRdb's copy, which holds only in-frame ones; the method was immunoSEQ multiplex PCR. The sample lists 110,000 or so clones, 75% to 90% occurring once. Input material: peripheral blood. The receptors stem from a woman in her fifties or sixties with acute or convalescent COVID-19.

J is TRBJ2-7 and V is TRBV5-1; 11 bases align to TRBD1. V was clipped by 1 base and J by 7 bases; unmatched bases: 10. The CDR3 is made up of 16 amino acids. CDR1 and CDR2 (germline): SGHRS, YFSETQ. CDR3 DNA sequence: TGCGCCAGCAGCTTGTCCCCAGGACAGGGGGCGTATGAGCAGTACTTC. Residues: CASSLSPGQGAYEQYF.

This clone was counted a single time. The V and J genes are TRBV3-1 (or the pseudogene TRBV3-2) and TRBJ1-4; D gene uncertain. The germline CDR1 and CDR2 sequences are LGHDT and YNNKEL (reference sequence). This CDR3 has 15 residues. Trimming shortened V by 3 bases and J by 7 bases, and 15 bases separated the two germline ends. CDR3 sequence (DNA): TGTGCCAGCAGCCAGGGAGTTTACAATCCTGAAAAACTGTTTTTT. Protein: CASSQGVYNPEKLFF.

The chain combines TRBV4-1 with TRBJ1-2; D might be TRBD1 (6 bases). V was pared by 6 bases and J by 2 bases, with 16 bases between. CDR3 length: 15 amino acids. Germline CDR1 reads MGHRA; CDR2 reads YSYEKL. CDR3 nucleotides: TGCGCCAGCAGAGCAGGGGCCGTGGGCAACTATGGCTACACCTTC. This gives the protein CASRAGAVGNYGYTF.

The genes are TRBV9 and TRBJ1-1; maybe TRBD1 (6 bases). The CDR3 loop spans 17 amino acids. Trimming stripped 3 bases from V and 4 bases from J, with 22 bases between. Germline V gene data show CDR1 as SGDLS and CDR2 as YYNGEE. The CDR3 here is CASSAGQGRGGSTEAFF. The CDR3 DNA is TGTGCCAGCAGCGCCGGGCAGGGGAGGGGAGGTTCCACTGAAGCTTTCTTT.

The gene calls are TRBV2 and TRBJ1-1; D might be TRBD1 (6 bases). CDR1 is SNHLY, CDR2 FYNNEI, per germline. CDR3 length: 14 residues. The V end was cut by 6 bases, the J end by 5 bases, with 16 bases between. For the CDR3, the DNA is TGTGCCAGCAGGTCACAGGGAAGAGGGACTGAAGCTTTCTTT. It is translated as CASRSQGRGTEAFF.

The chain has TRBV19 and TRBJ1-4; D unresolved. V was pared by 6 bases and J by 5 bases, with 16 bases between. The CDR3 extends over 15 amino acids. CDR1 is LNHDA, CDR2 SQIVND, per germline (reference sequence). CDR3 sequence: CASSLPPQRNEKLFF. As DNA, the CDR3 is TGTGCCAGTAGCCTTCCCCCACAGCGGAATGAAAAACTGTTTTTT.

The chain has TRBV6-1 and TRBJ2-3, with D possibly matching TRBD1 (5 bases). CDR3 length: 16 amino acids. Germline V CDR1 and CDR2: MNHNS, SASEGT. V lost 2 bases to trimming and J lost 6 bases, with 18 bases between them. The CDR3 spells CASSERPQGFTDTQYF. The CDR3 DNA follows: TGTGCCAGCAGTGAAAGGCCGCAGGGATTTACGGATACGCAGTATTTT.

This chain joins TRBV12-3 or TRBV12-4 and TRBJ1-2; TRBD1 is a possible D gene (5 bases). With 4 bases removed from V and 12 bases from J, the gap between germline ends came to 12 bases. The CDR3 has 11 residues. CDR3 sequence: CASSSGTRHTF. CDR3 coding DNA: TGTGCCAGCAGTTCTGGGACTCGCCACACCTTC.

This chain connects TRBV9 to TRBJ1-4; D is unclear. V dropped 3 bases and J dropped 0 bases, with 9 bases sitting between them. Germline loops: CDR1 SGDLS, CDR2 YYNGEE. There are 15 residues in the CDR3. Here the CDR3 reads CASSGRDATNEKLFF. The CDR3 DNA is TGTGCCAGCAGCGGGAGAGATGCAACTAATGAAAAACTGTTTTTT.

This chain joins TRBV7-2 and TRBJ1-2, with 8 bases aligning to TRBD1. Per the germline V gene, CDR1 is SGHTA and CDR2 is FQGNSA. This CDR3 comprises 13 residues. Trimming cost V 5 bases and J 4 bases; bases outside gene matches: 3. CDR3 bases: TGTGCCAGCAGCAGACAGGGGCTCTATGGCTACACCTTC. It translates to CASSRQGLYGYTF.

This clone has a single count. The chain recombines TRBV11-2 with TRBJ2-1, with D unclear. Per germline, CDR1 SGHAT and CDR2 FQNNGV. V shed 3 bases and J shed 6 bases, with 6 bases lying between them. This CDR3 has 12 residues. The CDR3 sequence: CASSFSVNEQFF. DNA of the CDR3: TGTGCCAGCAGCTTTTCCGTCAATGAGCAGTTCTTC.

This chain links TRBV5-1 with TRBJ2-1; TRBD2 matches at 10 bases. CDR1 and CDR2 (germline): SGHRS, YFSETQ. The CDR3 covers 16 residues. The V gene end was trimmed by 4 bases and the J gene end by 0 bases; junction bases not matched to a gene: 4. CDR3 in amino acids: CASSLGLAVSYNEQFF. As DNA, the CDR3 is TGCGCCAGCAGCCTAGGACTAGCGGTCTCCTACAATGAGCAGTTCTTC.

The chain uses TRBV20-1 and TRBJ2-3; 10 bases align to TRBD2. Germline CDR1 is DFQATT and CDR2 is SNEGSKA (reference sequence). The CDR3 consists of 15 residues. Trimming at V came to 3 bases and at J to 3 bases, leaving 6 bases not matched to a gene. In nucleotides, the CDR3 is TGCAGTGCTAGTCCCGGGACTAGCGAAACAGATACGCAGTATTTT. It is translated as CSASPGTSETDTQYF.

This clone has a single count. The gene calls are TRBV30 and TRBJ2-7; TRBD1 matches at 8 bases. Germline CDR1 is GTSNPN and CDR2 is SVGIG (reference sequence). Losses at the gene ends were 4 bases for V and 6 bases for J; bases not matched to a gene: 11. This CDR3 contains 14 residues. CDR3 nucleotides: TGTGCCTGGAAGAAATTGGACAGGGTTTCCGAGCAGTACTTC. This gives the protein CAWKKLDRVSEQYF. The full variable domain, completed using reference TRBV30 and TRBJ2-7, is SQTIHQWPATLVQPVGSPLSLECTVEGTSNPNLYWYRQAAGRGLQLLFYSVGIGQISSEVPQNLSASRPQDRQFILSSKKLLLSDSGFYLCAWKKLDRVSEQYFGPGTRLTVT.

The CDR3, as DNA: TGTGCCAGTGACGACAGACGAACCTGGGGCACTGAAGCTTTCTTT. Amino acid sequence: CASDDRRTWGTEAFF. The chain combines TRBV19 with TRBJ1-1, with a tentative D call TRBD1 (5 bases). The CDR3 runs 15 residues. The V end was cut by 8 bases, the J end by 4 bases, with 20 bases between. Germline lookup yields CDR1 LNHDA and CDR2 SQIVND (reference sequence).

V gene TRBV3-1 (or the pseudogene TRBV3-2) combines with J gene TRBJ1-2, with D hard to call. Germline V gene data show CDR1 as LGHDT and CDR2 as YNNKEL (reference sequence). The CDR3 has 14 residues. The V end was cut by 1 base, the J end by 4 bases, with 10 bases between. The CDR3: CASSQGLEVYGYTF. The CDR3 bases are TGTGCCAGCAGCCAAGGACTTGAGGTCTATGGCTACACCTTC.

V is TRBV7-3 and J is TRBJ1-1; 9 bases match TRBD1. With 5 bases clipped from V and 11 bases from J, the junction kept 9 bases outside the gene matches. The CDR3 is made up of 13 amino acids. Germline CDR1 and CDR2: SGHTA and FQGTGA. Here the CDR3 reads CASSMTGGLDAFF. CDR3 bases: TGTGCCAGCAGCATGACAGGGGGATTGGACGCTTTCTTT.

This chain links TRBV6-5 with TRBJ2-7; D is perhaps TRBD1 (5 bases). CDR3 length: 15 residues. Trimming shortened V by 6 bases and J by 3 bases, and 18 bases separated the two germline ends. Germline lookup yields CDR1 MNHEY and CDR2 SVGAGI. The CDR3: CASRQIRDNHYEQYF. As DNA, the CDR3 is TGTGCCAGCAGACAAATCAGGGATAATCACTACGAGCAGTACTTC.

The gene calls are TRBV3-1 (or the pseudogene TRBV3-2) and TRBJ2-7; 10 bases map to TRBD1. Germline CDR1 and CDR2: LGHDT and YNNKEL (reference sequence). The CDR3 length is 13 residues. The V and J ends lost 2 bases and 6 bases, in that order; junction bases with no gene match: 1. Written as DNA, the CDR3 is TGTGCCAGCAGCCAAAGGACAGGGGGCGAGCAGTACTTC. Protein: CASSQRTGGEQYF.

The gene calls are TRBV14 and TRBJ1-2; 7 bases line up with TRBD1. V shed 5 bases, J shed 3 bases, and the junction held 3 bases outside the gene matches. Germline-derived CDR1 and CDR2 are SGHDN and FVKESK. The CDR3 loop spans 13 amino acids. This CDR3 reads CASSEGQYYGYTF. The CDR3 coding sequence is TGTGCCAGCAGCGAGGGACAGTACTATGGCTACACCTTC.

The CDR3 region is CASSQDGFWTEAFF. The DNA of the CDR3 is TGCGCCAGCAGCCAAGATGGCTTCTGGACTGAAGCTTTCTTT. The V call is TRBV4-1, the J call TRBJ1-1; D gene unclear. V dropped 0 bases and J dropped 5 bases, with 10 bases sitting between them. CDR3 size: 14 residues. CDR1 is MGHRA and CDR2 is YSYEKL in the germline V gene.

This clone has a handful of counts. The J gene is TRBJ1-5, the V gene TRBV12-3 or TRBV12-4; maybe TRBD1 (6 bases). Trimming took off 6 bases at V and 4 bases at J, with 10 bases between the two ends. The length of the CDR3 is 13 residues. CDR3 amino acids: CASRYRDNQPQHF. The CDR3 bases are TGTGCCAGCAGATACAGGGATAATCAGCCCCAGCATTTT.

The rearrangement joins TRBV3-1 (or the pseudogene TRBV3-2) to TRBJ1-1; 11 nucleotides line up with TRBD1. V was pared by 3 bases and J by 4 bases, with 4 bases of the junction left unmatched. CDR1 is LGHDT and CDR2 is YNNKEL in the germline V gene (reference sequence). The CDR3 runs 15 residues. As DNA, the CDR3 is TGTGCCAGCAGCCATTGGGACAGGGGGGGCACTGAAGCTTTCTTT. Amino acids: CASSHWDRGGTEAFF.

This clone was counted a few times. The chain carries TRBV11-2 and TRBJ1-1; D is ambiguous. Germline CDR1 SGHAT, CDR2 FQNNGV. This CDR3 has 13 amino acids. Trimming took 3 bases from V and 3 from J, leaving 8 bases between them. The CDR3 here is CASSLRRDTEAFF. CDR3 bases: TGTGCCAGCAGCTTGAGGAGGGACACTGAAGCTTTCTTT.